This is a list of T cell receptor beta chains from one sample in a study of blood T cell repertoires in COVID-19. TCRdb's copy holds only in-frame clones and misses some; the assay was immunoSEQ multiplex PCR. The table records 200,000 to 250,000 clones, about four fifths of them present only once. Sequences were obtained from peripheral blood. The receptors here all came from a woman between 45 and 60 years old with active or convalescent COVID-19. The conserved cysteine and the conserved F or W are not part of the CDR3 here. D genes are given only for firm matches.

d_call v_call cdr3_aa
TRBD1 TRBV19 ASSIDHRGGQPQH
- TRBV18 ASSPLPPGREYGYT
- TRBV28 ASSQPGYPEQQY
- TRBV18 ASSPAGIRESYNEQF
- TRBV3-1/TRBV3-2 ASSMRNEQF
TRBD1 TRBV27 ASRLRDRAFGYT
TRBD1 TRBV6-5 ASRKGAGETQY
- TRBV29-1 SVATTGLGTQY
TRBD1 TRBV3-1/TRBV3-2 ASSHFPDRGMGSTDTQY
- TRBV11-2 ASSPSTGVTDTQY
- TRBV29-1 SVEPGLTVYGYT
- TRBV28 ASSETGWVGDTQY
TRBD1 TRBV6-5 ASSYNRGTNYGYT
- TRBV5-1 ASSLWSNNEQF
- TRBV20-1 SASLGRDYGYT
- TRBV4-1 ASSQPGITDTQY
TRBD2 TRBV2 ASKKRGNYNEQF
- TRBV28 ASGLNSGGIQY
TRBD2 TRBV5-4 ASTGGFRVRSYNEQF
TRBD1 TRBV5-6 ASSSRRDRVGFQPQH
- TRBV5-4 ASSSGLVPGELF
- TRBV28 ASSLPGNVEQF
- TRBV6-4 ASSEGRGGPSPLH
TRBD1 TRBV12-3/TRBV12-4 ASSSRQGDEQF
- TRBV5-8 ASIVRGVSTEAF
- TRBV29-1 SVEQQAYSNQPQH
- TRBV7-6 ASSLETTYEQY
TRBD2 TRBV6-2/TRBV6-3 ASSYRLAGGFEQF
- TRBV6-5 ASSSTENTEAF
TRBD1 TRBV18 ASSHLADRDTEAF
TRBD1 TRBV5-1 ASSSNLQGAGTEAF
- TRBV25-1 ASRTPFSDGYT
TRBD2 TRBV5-1 ASSFGGSGKDTQY
- TRBV2 ASREDRHSGNTIY
- TRBV19 ASSALRGNQPQH
- TRBV11-2 ASTPADGSDTQY
TRBD1 TRBV29-1 SVATGVATEAF
TRBD2 TRBV5-1 ASSWRAGGISGAIADTQY